This T cell receptor beta chain came from a study of graft-versus-host responses after intestinal transplantation. The CDR3 loop spans 13 amino acids. The V segment lost 6 bases and the J segment 6 bases; nucleotides outside the gene matches: 4. The germline CDR1 and CDR2 sequences are MNHEY and SMNVEV (reference sequence). Clones were sequenced by immunoSEQ multiplex PCR, and TCRdb holds only the in-frame ones, with some missing. The repertoire consists of tens of thousands of clones, with 85% to 95% occurring once and the leading ten covering 0.23%. As to this clone: What it binds is unknown.

The TCR originated in a human donor who was the organ donor for an intestinal transplant. The rearrangement links TRBV27 to TRBJ1-5; the match to TRBD1 covers 8 bases. This sample comprised unstimulated CD8+ T cells sorted from spleen or lymph node cells, obtained before transplant. CDR3 in amino acids: CASRAGGSQPQHF. In DNA, the CDR3 is TGTGCCAGCAGGGCAGGGGGCTCTCAGCCCCAGCATTTT.